Presented here are 15 T cell receptor beta chains from one specimen sequenced in a study of blood T cell repertoires in COVID-19. The assay was immunoSEQ multiplex PCR, and TCRdb's table has in-frame clones only and misses some. The data show 150,000 to 200,000 clones, around 76% seen once. The sequencing sample was made of peripheral blood. These receptors came from a woman between 65 and 79 years old with acute or convalescent COVID-19.

The rearrangement links TRBV5-1 to TRBJ1-4, with unresolved D. This CDR3 has 14 residues. Germline values: CDR1 SGHRS, CDR2 YFSETQ. Trimming shortened V by 0 bases and J by 6 bases, and 9 bases separated the two germline ends. The chain's CDR3 is CASSLGHTHEKLFF. The CDR3, as DNA: TGCGCCAGCAGCTTGGGACATACCCATGAAAAACTGTTTTTT.

This clone has only a few counts. The chain joins TRBV9 to TRBJ1-2; 9 bases map to TRBD1. Losses at the gene ends were 0 bases for V and 3 bases for J; bases not matched to a gene: 3. CDR1 is SGDLS and CDR2 is YYNGEE in the germline V gene. CDR3 length equals 15 residues. The CDR3 sequence: CASSVGRTGDYGYTF. CDR3 bases: TGTGCCAGCAGCGTAGGTAGGACAGGGGACTATGGCTACACCTTC.

The chain uses TRBV5-1 and TRBJ1-1; unclear D gene. The CDR3 runs to 20 residues. The V gene's germline CDR1 is SGHRS and CDR2 YFSETQ. Trimming left V 5 bases short and J 4 bases short, with 33 bases between. Here the CDR3 reads CASSTYRLREPGSQTTEAFF. The CDR3 DNA is TGCGCCAGCAGTACCTACCGCCTCCGGGAACCTGGGAGTCAGACCACTGAAGCTTTCTTT.

This clone was detected a few times. This sequence joins TRBV4-2 and TRBJ1-1; D is undetermined. The CDR3 contains 16 residues. Trimming stripped 0 bases from V and 4 bases from J, with 15 bases between. Germline V lookup: CDR1 LGHNA, CDR2 YNFKEQ. CDR3 loop: CASSQEGRRGPTEAFF. The CDR3, as DNA: TGTGCCAGCAGCCAAGAGGGCCGGCGGGGTCCCACTGAAGCTTTCTTT.

V usage is TRBV5-1 and J usage is TRBJ2-5; the match to TRBD2 covers 7 bases. Germline values: CDR1 SGHRS, CDR2 YFSETQ. The junction had 6 bases not matched to a gene; V was cut back by 4 bases and J by 3 bases. The length of the CDR3 is 14 residues. For the CDR3, the DNA is TGCGCCAGCAGCCGCTTGGGGGGGGAAGAGACCCAGTACTTC. The encoded protein is CASSRLGGEETQYF.

The chain joins TRBV18 to TRBJ1-2; D possibly corresponds to TRBD1 (6 bases). Germline V gene sequence: CDR1 KGHSH, CDR2 LQKENI. This CDR3 has 14 residues. Trimming left V 4 bases short and J 8 bases short, with 17 bases between. The CDR3 DNA sequence: TGTGCCAGCTCACGCGGGCCAGGGGATGGGGGCTACACCTTC. Translation: CASSRGPGDGGYTF.

The chain employs TRBV20-1 and TRBJ1-4; D is possibly TRBD1 (5 bases). CDR3 length: 15 residues. Trimming shortened V by 3 bases and J by 8 bases, and 19 bases separated the two germline ends. The germline V gene has CDR1 DFQATT and CDR2 SNEGSKA (reference sequence). The CDR3 protein is CSASRREVVGEKLFF. CDR3 nucleotides: TGCAGTGCTAGTCGCAGGGAGGTTGTTGGGGAAAAACTGTTTTTT.

The V gene is TRBV4-2, the J gene TRBJ1-4; D is unclear. The CDR3 runs 14 residues. Looked up from germline, CDR1 is LGHNA and CDR2 is YNFKEQ. The ends were cut back, 1 base at V and 7 bases at J, with 10 bases in the middle. For the CDR3, the DNA is TGTGCCAGCAGCCAAGGAGGCCGCAGTGAAAAACTGTTTTTT. Its translation: CASSQGGRSEKLFF.

The CDR3 nucleotides are TGTGCCAGCAGTAGACAGGGATTGGATACGCAGTATTTT. Amino acid sequence: CASSRQGLDTQYF. J is TRBJ2-3 and V is TRBV6-2 or TRBV6-3; 7 nucleotides align to TRBD1. Germline CDR1 reads MNHEY; CDR2 reads SVGEGT. The CDR3 consists of 13 residues. V lost 5 bases and J lost 6; bases outside the gene matches: 5.

This sequence joins TRBV30 and TRBJ2-2; possibly TRBD2 for D (5 bases). Trimming removed 3 bases from V and 6 bases from J, with 11 bases in between. Germline V gene data show CDR1 as GTSNPN and CDR2 as SVGIG (reference sequence). This CDR3 is built from 13 residues. The CDR3 nucleotides are TGTGCCTGGAGCGCAACTAGAGCCGGGGAGCTGTTTTTT. Translation: CAWSATRAGELFF.

The chain combines TRBV5-1 with TRBJ1-2; no definite D call. In germline, CDR1 is SGHRS, CDR2 YFSETQ. This CDR3 has 14 residues. V gave up 6 bases and J gave up 0 bases, with 12 bases separating them. DNA for the CDR3: TGCGCCAGCAAACATAACGCAGCTAACTATGGCTACACCTTC. As protein: CASKHNAANYGYTF.

J is TRBJ1-1 and V is TRBV28; 11 bases are a match to TRBD1. The CDR3 contains 15 residues. Per germline, CDR1 MDHEN and CDR2 SYDVKM. Germline trimming cut 3 bases from V and 7 bases from J; bases unmatched to any gene: 7. The CDR3 bases are TGTGCCAGCAGTTTTCTTAGGACAGGGGGCCTTGAAGCTTTCTTT. This sequence encodes CASSFLRTGGLEAFF.

The chain couples TRBV18 to TRBJ1-1; unclear D gene. With 6 bases removed from V and 4 bases from J, the gap between germline ends came to 12 bases. The CDR3 is 13 residues long. CDR1 is KGHSH and CDR2 is LQKENI in the germline V gene. CDR3 in amino acids: CASSRTEGTEAFF. CDR3 bases: TGTGCCAGCTCTCGAACAGAGGGCACTGAAGCTTTCTTT. The whole variable domain, filled in from reference TRBV18 and TRBJ1-1, reads NAGVMQNPRHLVRRRGQEARLRCSPMKGHSHVYWYRQLPEEGLKFMVYLQKENIIDESGMPKERFSAEFPKEGPSILRIQQVVRGDSAAYFCASSRTEGTEAFFGQGTRLTVV.

The chain employs TRBV19 and TRBJ2-1; 10 nucleotides match TRBD2. The CDR3 is made up of 15 amino acids. Germline V gene lookup returns CDR1 LNHDA and CDR2 SQIVND (reference sequence). V gave up 5 bases and J gave up 7 bases; unmatched junction bases: 8. The CDR3 DNA sequence: TGTGCCAGTAGTTGGGCTAGCGGGAGTGGGAATGAGCAGTTCTTC. This translates into CASSWASGSGNEQFF. Full variable domain (rest looked up from reference TRBV19 and TRBJ2-1): DGGITQSPKYLFRKEGQNVTLSCEQNLNHDAMYWYRQDPGQGLRLIYYSQIVNDFQKGDIAEGYSVSREKKESFPLTVTSAQKNPTAFYLCASSWASGSGNEQFFGPGTRLTVL.

In nucleotides, the CDR3 is TGTGCCTGGAGTGGCGACAGGGGCGTTGGAAAGCCCCAGCATTTT. Translated: CAWSGDRGVGKPQHF. The chain has TRBV30 and TRBJ1-5; 8 positions match TRBD1. Trimming cost V 1 base and J 8 bases; bases outside gene matches: 10. CDR3 size: 15 residues. Germline V CDR1 and CDR2: GTSNPN, SVGIG (reference sequence).